What follows are 20 T cell receptor beta chains derived from one specimen sequenced in a study of OX40 agonist ivuxolimab in advanced cancers. Sequenced by immunoSEQ multiplex PCR; TCRdb stores in-frame clones only, minus some. Seen here are over 70,000 clones, approximately 87% observed once, and the top ten hold 1.5% to 2%. The specimen comprised CD4+ or CD8+ T cells sorted from blood, sampled in a trial of the OX40 agonist ivuxolimab. Receptors were obtained from an adult with an advanced solid tumor such as melanoma, head and neck, liver or kidney cancer.

The chain uses TRBV28 and TRBJ1-6; D call uncertain. V lost 8 bases to trimming and J lost 5 bases, with 16 bases between them. The CDR3 is 15 amino acids. CDR1 MDHEN and CDR2 SYDVKM come from the germline V gene. CDR3 sequence: CASLAYGPNNSPLHF. DNA of the CDR3: TGTGCCAGCCTCGCTTATGGACCGAATAATTCACCCCTCCACTTT.

The chain is built from TRBV6-6 and TRBJ1-3; D is undetermined. The V gene lost 4 bases and the J gene lost 4 bases, with 2 bases spanning the gap. CDR1 is MNHNY, CDR2 SVGAGI, per germline (reference sequence). The CDR3 has 11 amino acids. The DNA for the CDR3 is TGTGCCAGCAGTTGGGGAAACACCATATATTTT. Translated: CASSWGNTIYF.

CDR3: CASSSGGGHPYEQYF. CDR3 sequence (DNA): TGTGCCAGCAGCTCCGGCGGGGGGCACCCCTACGAGCAGTACTTC. The chain carries TRBV7-2 and TRBJ2-7; 8 nucleotides match TRBD2. CDR1 SGHTA and CDR2 FQGNSA come from the germline V gene. This CDR3 is built from 15 residues. The J segment lost 2 bases and the V segment lost 4 bases, leaving 7 bases of the junction unmatched. The full variable domain, rest sourced from reference TRBV7-2 and TRBJ2-7, is GAGVSQSPSNKVTEKGKDVELRCDPISGHTALYWYRQSLGQGLEFLIYFQGNSAPDKSGLPSDRFSAERTGGSVSTLTIQRTQQEDSAVYLCASSSGGGHPYEQYFGPGTRLTVT.

The gene calls are TRBV2 and TRBJ2-4, with D unresolved. The germline V and J ends were trimmed by 5 bases and 9 bases, with 14 bases remaining between them. The CDR3 sequence is 13 residues long. Per the germline V gene, CDR1 is SNHLY and CDR2 is FYNNEI. The CDR3 nucleotides are TGTGCCAGCAGTCCATTTGCGAAGGGCATTCAGTACTTC. Its protein product is CASSPFAKGIQYF.

This clone was observed a single time. The chain carries TRBV29-1 and TRBJ2-3; TRBD2 agrees at 14 bases. Germline values: CDR1 SQVTM, CDR2 ANQGSEA. With V trimmed by 6 bases and J by 4 bases, 3 bases remained unmatched. The CDR3 has 14 amino acids. CDR3: CSVRLAGGPDTQYF. CDR3 coding DNA: TGCAGCGTGAGACTAGCGGGGGGGCCAGATACGCAGTATTTT.

This chain uses TRBV5-4 with TRBJ2-7; 11 nucleotides line up with TRBD1. The germline V gene has CDR1 SGHNT and CDR2 YYREEE (reference sequence). The CDR3 spans 16 residues. Trimming removed 4 bases from V and 3 bases from J; junction bases left unmatched: 9. CDR3: CASSPSGTGGFYEQYF. The CDR3 DNA reads as TGTGCCAGCAGCCCCTCCGGGACAGGGGGTTTCTACGAGCAGTACTTC.

With respect to this clone: This sample also contains other DNA sequences that code for the same CDR3. V and J are TRBV7-2 and TRBJ2-3; TRBD2 agrees at 16 bases. Germline V gene lookup returns CDR1 SGHTA and CDR2 FQGNSA. This CDR3 is built from 16 residues. V shed 3 bases, J shed 3 bases, and the junction held 0 bases outside the gene matches. This CDR3 is CASSLGLAGGTDTQYF. The DNA of the CDR3 is TGTGCCAGCAGCTTGGGACTAGCGGGGGGGACAGATACGCAGTATTTT.

The chain combines TRBV6-6 with TRBJ2-1; the match to TRBD1 covers 7 bases. The CDR3 runs to 14 residues. Germline lookup yields CDR1 MNHNY and CDR2 SVGAGI (reference sequence). V lost 6 bases, J lost 2 bases, and 4 bases stayed unmatched. CDR3 coding DNA: TGTGCCAGCAGGGGACAGCTTACCTACAATGAGCAGTTCTTC. Its protein is CASRGQLTYNEQFF.

This chain uses TRBV6-1 with TRBJ2-1; D call uncertain. The V gene lost 5 bases and the J gene lost 0 bases, with 11 bases spanning the gap. Looked up from germline, CDR1 is MNHNS and CDR2 is SASEGT. The CDR3 loop spans 15 amino acids. CDR3 nucleotides: TGTGCCAGCAGTAAAACAGTCAGCTCCTACAATGAGCAGTTCTTC. Residues: CASSKTVSSYNEQFF.

This clone was detected only once. V usage is TRBV11-3 and J usage is TRBJ2-6; D may be TRBD2 (5 bases). The V gene's germline CDR1 is SGHNT and CDR2 YENEEA. The CDR3 consists of 14 residues. V was cut by 5 bases and J by 0 bases, with 5 bases left in between. The CDR3 coding sequence is TGTGCCAGCAGCGGGAGCTCTGGGGCCAACGTCCTGACTTTC. Encoded protein: CASSGSSGANVLTF. The variable domain in full, completed from reference TRBV11-3 and TRBJ2-6, reads EAGVVQSPRYKIIEKKQPVAFWCNPISGHNTLYWYLQNLGQGPELLIRYENEEAVDDSQLPKDRFSAERLKGVDSTLKIQPAELGDSAVYLCASSGSSGANVLTFGAGSRLTVL.

This chain links TRBV2 with TRBJ1-5, with TRBD1 matching over 7 bases. This CDR3 has 15 residues. Trimming removed 4 bases from V and 2 bases from J; junction bases left unmatched: 5. Germline V gives CDR1 SNHLY, CDR2 FYNNEI. For the CDR3, the DNA is TGTGCCAGCAGTGGACAGGGAGGGGGCAATCAGCCCCAGCATTTT. Its protein product is CASSGQGGGNQPQHF.

The chain uses TRBV5-6 and TRBJ2-1; D might be TRBD1 (6 bases). From germline, CDR1 is SGHDT and CDR2 YYEEEE. The V and J ends lost 2 bases and 3 bases respectively, with 15 bases between them. The CDR3 runs 16 residues. The CDR3 protein is CASSLSPPGVYNEQFF. The DNA of the CDR3 is TGTGCCAGCAGCTTATCCCCGCCAGGGGTCTACAATGAGCAGTTCTTC.

The chain has TRBV18 and TRBJ2-7; D might be TRBD1 (5 bases). Germline V CDR1 and CDR2: KGHSH, LQKENI. The V end was cut by 2 bases, the J end by 6 bases, with 14 bases between. The CDR3 is 14 residues long. The CDR3 sequence: CASSPEYGHLEQYF. CDR3 coding DNA: TGTGCCAGCTCACCAGAGTATGGACATCTCGAGCAGTACTTC. The variable domain in full, completed from reference TRBV18 and TRBJ2-7, reads NAGVMQNPRHLVRRRGQEARLRCSPMKGHSHVYWYRQLPEEGLKFMVYLQKENIIDESGMPKERFSAEFPKEGPSILRIQQVVRGDSAAYFCASSPEYGHLEQYFGPGTRLTVT.

V gene TRBV5-1 combines with J gene TRBJ1-3; a weak D match, TRBD1 (6 bases). V dropped 0 bases and J dropped 4 bases, with 8 bases sitting between them. The CDR3 runs to 14 residues. Germline V gene sequence: CDR1 SGHRS, CDR2 YFSETQ. The CDR3 DNA reads as TGCGCCAGCAGCTTGGAGGGGACAGGAAACACCATATATTTT. The encoded protein is CASSLEGTGNTIYF.

This clone was counted a single time. This CDR3 reads CASSPRGQNGYTF. The CDR3 DNA reads as TGTGCCAGCTCACCCAGGGGGCAAAATGGCTACACCTTC. The rearrangement uses TRBV2 and TRBJ1-2, with 8 bases lining up with TRBD1. This CDR3 is built from 13 residues. The germline CDR1 and CDR2 sequences are SNHLY and FYNNEI. Germline trimming cut 8 bases from V and 6 bases from J; bases unmatched to any gene: 8.

The J gene is TRBJ2-1, the V gene TRBV7-6, with TRBD2 matching over 8 bases. Germline trimming cut 2 bases from V and 0 bases from J; bases unmatched to any gene: 3. Germline CDR1 reads SGHVS; CDR2 reads FNYEAQ. The CDR3 runs 16 residues. CDR3 DNA sequence: TGTGCCAGCAGCTTACGGGGGGGCGACTCCTACAATGAGCAGTTCTTC. As protein: CASSLRGGDSYNEQFF.

This chain joins TRBV7-3 and TRBJ1-1; D call uncertain. The V end was cut by 2 bases, the J end by 3 bases, with 7 bases between. This CDR3 spans 13 amino acids. Per the germline V gene, CDR1 is SGHTA and CDR2 is FQGTGA. The CDR3 sequence: CASSLGVDTEAFF. DNA of the CDR3: TGTGCCAGCAGCTTAGGGGTTGACACTGAAGCTTTCTTT. Complete variable domain (other parts from reference TRBV7-3 and TRBJ1-1): GAGVSQTPSNKVTEKGKYVELRCDPISGHTALYWYRQSLGQGPEFLIYFQGTGAADDSGLPNDRFFAVRPEGSVSTLKIQRTERGDSAVYLCASSLGVDTEAFFGQGTRLTVV.

V is TRBV19 and J is TRBJ2-5, with TRBD1 identical over 8 bases. The germline V gene encodes CDR1 LNHDA and CDR2 SQIVND (reference sequence). This CDR3 is 15 amino acids long. The V and J ends lost 4 bases and 2 bases, in that order; junction bases with no gene match: 6. CDR3 bases: TGTGCCAGTAGTAATCAGGGGGCTTGGCAAGAGACCCAGTACTTC. Encoded protein: CASSNQGAWQETQYF. Using reference TRBV19 and TRBJ2-5 for the parts outside the CDR3, the full variable domain is DGGITQSPKYLFRKEGQNVTLSCEQNLNHDAMYWYRQDPGQGLRLIYYSQIVNDFQKGDIAEGYSVSREKKESFPLTVTSAQKNPTAFYLCASSNQGAWQETQYFGPGTRLLVL.

This chain links TRBV6-1 with TRBJ1-4; 9 bases are a match to TRBD1. Germline V CDR1 and CDR2: MNHNS, SASEGT. This CDR3 region has 15 residues. V was pared by 6 bases and J by 2 bases, with 4 bases of the junction left unmatched. CDR3 coding DNA: TGTGCCAGCAGGGACAGGGGAAACACTAATGAAAAACTGTTTTTT. Translation: CASRDRGNTNEKLFF.

The rearrangement joins TRBV7-8 to TRBJ1-5; TRBD1 aligns across 8 bases. The V gene end was trimmed by 1 base and the J gene end by 0 bases; junction bases not matched to a gene: 2. The CDR3 contains 16 residues. Germline values: CDR1 SGHVS, CDR2 FQNEAQ. The CDR3 DNA sequence: TGTGCCAGCAGCTTAGGAGGACAGGGTAGCAATCAGCCCCAGCATTTT. Translated: CASSLGGQGSNQPQHF.